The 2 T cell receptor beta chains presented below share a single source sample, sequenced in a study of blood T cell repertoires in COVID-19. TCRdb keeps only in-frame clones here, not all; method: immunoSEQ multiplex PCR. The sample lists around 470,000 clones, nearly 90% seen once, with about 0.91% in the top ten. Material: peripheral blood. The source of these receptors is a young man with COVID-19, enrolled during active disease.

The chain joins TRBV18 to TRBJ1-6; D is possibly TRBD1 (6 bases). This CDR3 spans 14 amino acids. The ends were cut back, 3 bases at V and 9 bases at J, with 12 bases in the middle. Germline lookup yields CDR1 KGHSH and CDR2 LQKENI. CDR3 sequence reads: CASSPGGLSSPLHF. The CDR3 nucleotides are TGTGCCAGCTCACCCGGGGGGCTGAGTTCACCCCTCCACTTT.

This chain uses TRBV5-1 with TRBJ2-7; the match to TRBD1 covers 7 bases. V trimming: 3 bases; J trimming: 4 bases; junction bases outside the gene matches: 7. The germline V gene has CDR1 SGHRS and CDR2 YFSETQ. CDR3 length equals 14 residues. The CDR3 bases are TGCGCCAGCAGCTCCCGACAGGGACCTTACGAGCAGTACTTC. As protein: CASSSRQGPYEQYF.